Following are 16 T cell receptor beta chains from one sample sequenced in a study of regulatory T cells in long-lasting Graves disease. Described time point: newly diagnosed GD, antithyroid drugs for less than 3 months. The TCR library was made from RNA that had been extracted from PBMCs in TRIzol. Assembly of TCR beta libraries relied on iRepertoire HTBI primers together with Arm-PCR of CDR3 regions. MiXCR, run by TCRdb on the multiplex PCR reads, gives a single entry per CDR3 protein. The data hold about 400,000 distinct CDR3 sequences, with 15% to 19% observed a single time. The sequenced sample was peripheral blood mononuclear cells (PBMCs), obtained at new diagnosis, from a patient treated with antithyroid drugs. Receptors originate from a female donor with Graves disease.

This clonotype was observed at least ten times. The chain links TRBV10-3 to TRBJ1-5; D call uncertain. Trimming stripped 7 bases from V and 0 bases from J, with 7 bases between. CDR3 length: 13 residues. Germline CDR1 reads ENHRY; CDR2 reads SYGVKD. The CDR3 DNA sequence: TGTGCCATCACCGAGGATAGCAATCAGCCCCAGCATTTT. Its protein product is CAITEDSNQPQHF.

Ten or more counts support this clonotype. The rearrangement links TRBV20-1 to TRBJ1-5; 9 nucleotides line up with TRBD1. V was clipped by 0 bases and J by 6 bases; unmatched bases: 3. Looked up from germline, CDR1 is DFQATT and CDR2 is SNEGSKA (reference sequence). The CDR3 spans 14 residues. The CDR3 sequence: CSARDDRGGQPQHF. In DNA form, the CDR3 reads TGCAGTGCTAGAGATGACAGGGGGGGTCAGCCCCAGCATTTT.

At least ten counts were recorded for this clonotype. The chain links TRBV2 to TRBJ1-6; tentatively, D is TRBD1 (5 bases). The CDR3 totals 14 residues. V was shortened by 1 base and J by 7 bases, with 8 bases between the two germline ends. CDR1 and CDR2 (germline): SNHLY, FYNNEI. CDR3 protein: CASSEGTRNSPLHF. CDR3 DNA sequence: TGTGCCAGCAGTGAAGGGACAAGGAATTCACCCCTCCACTTT.

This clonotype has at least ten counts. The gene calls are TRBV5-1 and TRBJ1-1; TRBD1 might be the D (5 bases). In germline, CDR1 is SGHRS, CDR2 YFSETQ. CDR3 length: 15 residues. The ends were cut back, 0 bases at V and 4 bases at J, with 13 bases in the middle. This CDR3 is CASSLEKGRGTEAFF. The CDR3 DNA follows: TGCGCCAGCAGCTTGGAGAAGGGTAGGGGCACTGAAGCTTTCTTT.

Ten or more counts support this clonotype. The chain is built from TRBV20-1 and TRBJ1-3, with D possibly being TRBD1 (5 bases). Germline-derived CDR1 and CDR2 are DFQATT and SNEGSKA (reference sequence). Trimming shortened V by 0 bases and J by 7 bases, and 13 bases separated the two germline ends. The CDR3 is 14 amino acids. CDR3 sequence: CSARDRTRGNTIYF. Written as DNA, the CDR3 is TGCAGTGCTAGAGATAGAACCCGGGGGAACACCATATATTTT.

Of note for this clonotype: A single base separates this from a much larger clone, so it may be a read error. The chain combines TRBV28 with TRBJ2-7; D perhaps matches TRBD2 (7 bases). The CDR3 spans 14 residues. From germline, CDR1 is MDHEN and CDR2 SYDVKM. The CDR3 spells CVSSHWRGGDEQYF. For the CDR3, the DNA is TGTGTCAGCAGCCATTGGAGGGGGGGTGACGAGCAGTACTTC.

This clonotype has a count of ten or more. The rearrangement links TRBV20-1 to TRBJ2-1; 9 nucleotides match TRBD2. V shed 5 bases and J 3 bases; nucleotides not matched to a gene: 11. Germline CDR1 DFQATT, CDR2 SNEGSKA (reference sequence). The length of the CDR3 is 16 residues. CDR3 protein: CSASELTSGYYNEQFF. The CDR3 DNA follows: TGCAGTGCTTCTGAGCTTACTAGCGGGTACTACAATGAGCAGTTCTTC.

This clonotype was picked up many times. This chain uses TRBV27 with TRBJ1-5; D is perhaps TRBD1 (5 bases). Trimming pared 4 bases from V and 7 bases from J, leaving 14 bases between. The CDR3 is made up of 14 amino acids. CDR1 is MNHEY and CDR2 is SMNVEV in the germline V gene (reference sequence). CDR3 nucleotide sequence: TGTGCCAGCAGTTCAGACAGCCCGCCCCAGCCCCAGCATTTT. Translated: CASSSDSPPQPQHF.

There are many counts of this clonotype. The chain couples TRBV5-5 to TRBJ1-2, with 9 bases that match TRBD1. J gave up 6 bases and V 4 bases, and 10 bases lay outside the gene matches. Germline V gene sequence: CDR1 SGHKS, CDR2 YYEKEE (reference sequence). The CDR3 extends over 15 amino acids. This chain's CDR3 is CASSPTGQGDDGYTF. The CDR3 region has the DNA TGTGCCAGCAGCCCGACGGGACAGGGTGACGATGGCTACACCTTC.

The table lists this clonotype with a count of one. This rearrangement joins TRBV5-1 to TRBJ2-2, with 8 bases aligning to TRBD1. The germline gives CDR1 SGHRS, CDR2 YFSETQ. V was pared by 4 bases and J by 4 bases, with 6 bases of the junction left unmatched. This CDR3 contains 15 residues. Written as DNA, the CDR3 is TGCGCCAGCAGCATCCGACAGGGGAGCACCGGGGAGCTGTTTTTT. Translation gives CASSIRQGSTGELFF.

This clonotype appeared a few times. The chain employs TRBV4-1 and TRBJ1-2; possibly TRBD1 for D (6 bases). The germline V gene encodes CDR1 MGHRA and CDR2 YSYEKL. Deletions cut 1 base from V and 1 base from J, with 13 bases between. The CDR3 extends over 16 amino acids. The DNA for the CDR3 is TGCGCCAGCAGCCAAGGGAGGGGGGAACGTAACTATGGCTACACCTTC. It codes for CASSQGRGERNYGYTF.

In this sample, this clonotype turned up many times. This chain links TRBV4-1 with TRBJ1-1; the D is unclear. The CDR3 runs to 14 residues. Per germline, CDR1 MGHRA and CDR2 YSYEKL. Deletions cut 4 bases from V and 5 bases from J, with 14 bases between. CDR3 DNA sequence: TGCGCCAGCAGCCTTCTAGCGGGTTATACTGAAGCTTTCTTT. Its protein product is CASSLLAGYTEAFF.

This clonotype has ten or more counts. The CDR3 spells CSARPDGTDSNQPQHF. CDR3 sequence (DNA): TGCAGTGCTAGACCCGACGGGACAGATAGCAATCAGCCCCAGCATTTT. The rearrangement uses TRBV20-1 and TRBJ1-5, with TRBD1 identical over 7 bases. CDR3 length: 16 residues. V shed 2 bases, J shed 0 bases, and the junction held 7 bases outside the gene matches. Germline V lookup: CDR1 DFQATT, CDR2 SNEGSKA (reference sequence).

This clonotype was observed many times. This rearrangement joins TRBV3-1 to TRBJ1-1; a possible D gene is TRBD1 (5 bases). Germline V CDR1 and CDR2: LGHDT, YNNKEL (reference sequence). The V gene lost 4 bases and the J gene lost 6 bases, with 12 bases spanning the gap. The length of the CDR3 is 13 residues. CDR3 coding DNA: TGTGCCAGCAGCCCCCCGGGGACGGCTGAAGCTTTCTTT. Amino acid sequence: CASSPPGTAEAFF.

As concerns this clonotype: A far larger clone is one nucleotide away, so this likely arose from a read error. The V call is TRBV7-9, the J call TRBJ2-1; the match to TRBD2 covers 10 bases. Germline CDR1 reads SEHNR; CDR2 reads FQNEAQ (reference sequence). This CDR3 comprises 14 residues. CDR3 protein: CASSPERGGRERFF. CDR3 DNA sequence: TGTGCCAGCAGCCCCGAGCGGGGGGGCCGTGAGCGGTTCTTC.

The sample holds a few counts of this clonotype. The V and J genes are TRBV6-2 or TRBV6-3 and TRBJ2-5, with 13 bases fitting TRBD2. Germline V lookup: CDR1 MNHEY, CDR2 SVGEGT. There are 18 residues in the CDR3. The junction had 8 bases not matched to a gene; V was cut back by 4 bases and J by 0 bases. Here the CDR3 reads CASSSRLAGGPYQETQYF. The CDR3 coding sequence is TGTGCCAGCAGTTCGCGACTAGCGGGGGGACCGTACCAAGAGACCCAGTACTTC.